These 2 T cell receptor beta chains originate from one sample sequenced in a study of blood T cell repertoires in COVID-19. TCRdb's copy holds only in-frame clones and misses some; the assay was immunoSEQ multiplex PCR. The sample includes 150,000 to 200,000 clones, almost 80% of them seen just once. Input material: peripheral blood. All receptors come from a woman in her 70s with acute or convalescent COVID-19.

The chain combines TRBV5-1 with TRBJ1-4; a possible D gene is TRBD1 (5 bases). Germline-derived CDR1 and CDR2 are SGHRS and YFSETQ. The CDR3 sequence is 14 residues long. Trimming left V 1 base short and J 4 bases short, with 8 bases between. The CDR3 nucleotides are TGCGCCAGCAGCTTGACGGGGGGTAATGAAAAACTGTTTTTT. It translates to CASSLTGGNEKLFF. Full variable domain (outside the CDR3, taken from reference TRBV5-1 and TRBJ1-4): KAGVTQTPRYLIKTRGQQVTLSCSPISGHRSVSWYQQTPGQGLQFLFEYFSETQRNKGNFPGRFSGRQFSNSRSEMNVSTLELGDSALYLCASSLTGGNEKLFFGSGTQLSVL.

This clone came up a few times. J is TRBJ2-7 and V is TRBV30; TRBD2 matches 10 bases. The CDR3 has 17 amino acids. V gave up 0 bases and J gave up 3 bases; unmatched junction bases: 11. Germline loops: CDR1 GTSNPN, CDR2 SVGIG (reference sequence). The CDR3: CAWSVSPLGLANYEQYF. The CDR3 DNA is TGTGCCTGGAGTGTATCACCGCTGGGACTAGCGAACTACGAGCAGTACTTC.